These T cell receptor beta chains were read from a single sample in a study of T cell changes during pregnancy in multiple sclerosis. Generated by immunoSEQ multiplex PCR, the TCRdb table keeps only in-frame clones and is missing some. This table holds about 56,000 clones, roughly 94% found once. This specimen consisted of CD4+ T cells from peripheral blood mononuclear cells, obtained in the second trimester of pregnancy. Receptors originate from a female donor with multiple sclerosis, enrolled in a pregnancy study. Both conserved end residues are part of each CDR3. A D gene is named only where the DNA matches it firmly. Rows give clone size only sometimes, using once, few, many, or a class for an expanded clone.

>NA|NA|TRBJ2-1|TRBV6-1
TGTGCCAGCAGTGAACCTTACAATGAGCAGTTCTTC
CASSEPYNEQFF
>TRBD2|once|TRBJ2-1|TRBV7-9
TGTGCCAGCAGCTTAAGAACCGGGACTAGCGACTACAATGAGCAGTTCTTC
CASSLRTGTSDYNEQFF
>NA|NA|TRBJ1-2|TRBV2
TGTGCCAGCAGTGGAGGACAGCCTCGCTATGGCTACACCTTC
CASSGGQPRYGYTF
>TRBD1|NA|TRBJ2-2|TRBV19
TGTGCCAGTAGGGGGACAGGGTCGGGGAACACCGGGGAGCTGTTTTTT
CASRGTGSGNTGELFF
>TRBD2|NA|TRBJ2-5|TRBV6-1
TGTGCCAGCAGTGTGCGCGGGAGGGCCCAAGAGACCCAGTACTTC
CASSVRGRAQETQYF
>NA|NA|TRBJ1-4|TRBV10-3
TGTGCCTCCAGGGCTGCAACTAATGAAAAACTGTTTTTT
CASRAATNEKLFF
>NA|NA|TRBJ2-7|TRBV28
TGTGCCAGCAGCCCCCCACAGGCGAGCTCCTACGAGCAGTACTTC
CASSPPQASSYEQYF
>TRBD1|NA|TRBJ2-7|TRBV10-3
TGTGCCATCAGGGGGGACAGCAACTACGAGCAGTACTTC
CAIRGDSNYEQYF
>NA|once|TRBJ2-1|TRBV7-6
TGTGCCAGCAGCGCCGCTAGGACTACCTACAATGAGCAGTTCTTC
CASSAARTTYNEQFF
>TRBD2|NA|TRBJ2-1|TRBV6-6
TGTGCCAGCAGTTTAACTAGCGGGAGGAGCGGTGAGCAGTTCTTC
CASSLTSGRSGEQFF
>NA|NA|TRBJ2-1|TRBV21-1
TGTGCCAGCAGCAAATGGTTAGCCGCATTCCACAATGAGCAGTTCTTC
CASSKWLAAFHNEQFF
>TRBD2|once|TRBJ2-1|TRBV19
TGTGCCAGTAGTATTCCGGGGGGGCCCAATGAGCAGTTCTTC
CASSIPGGPNEQFF
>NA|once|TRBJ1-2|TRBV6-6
TGTGCCAGCAGCACGCTGGGGGGGGCGGATGGCTACACCTTC
CASSTLGGADGYTF
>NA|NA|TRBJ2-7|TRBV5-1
TGCGCCAGCAGCTTGGCCAAGGTAGCGGAGGGCTACGAGCAGTACTTC
CASSLAKVAEGYEQYF
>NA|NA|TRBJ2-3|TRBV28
TGTGCCAGCAGTTCCCTGGCGGACACAGATACGCAGTATTTT
CASSSLADTDTQYF
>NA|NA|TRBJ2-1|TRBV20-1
TGCAGTGTGGCAATCCCCAATGAGCAGTTCTTC
CSVAIPNEQFF
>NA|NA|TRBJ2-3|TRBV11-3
TGTGCCAGCAGCTACAGTGGTAGCACAGATACGCAGTATTTT
CASSYSGSTDTQYF
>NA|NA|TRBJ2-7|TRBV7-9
TGTGCCAGCGCTAAGATCGGCGAGCAGTACTTC
CASAKIGEQYF
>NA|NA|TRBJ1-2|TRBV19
TGTGCCAGTAGTGTAGGTACAGACCGAAACTATGGCTACACCTTC
CASSVGTDRNYGYTF
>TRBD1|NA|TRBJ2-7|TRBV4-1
TGCGCCAGCAGCCGGGGGGACAGGGGGACCGAGCAGTACTTC
CASSRGDRGTEQYF
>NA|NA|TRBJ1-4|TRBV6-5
TGTGCCAGCAGTTACCCCGACAGTGGAAAACTGTTTTTT
CASSYPDSGKLFF
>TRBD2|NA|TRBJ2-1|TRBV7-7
TGTGCCAGCAGCCCCGTAGCGGGAGGGCCAGGAGAGCAGTTCTTC
CASSPVAGGPGEQFF
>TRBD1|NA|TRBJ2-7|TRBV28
TGTGCCAGCAGTCACCAGGGGGCGGACGAGCAGTACTTC
CASSHQGADEQYF
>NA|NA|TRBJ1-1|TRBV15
TGTGCCACCAGCAGGGAAAGGGGGAACACTGAAGCTTTCTTT
CATSRERGNTEAFF
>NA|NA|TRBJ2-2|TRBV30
TGTGCCTGGATTAGGGGCAGGCCAACCCCCGGGGAGCTGTTTTTT
CAWIRGRPTPGELFF
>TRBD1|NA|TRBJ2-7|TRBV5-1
TGCGCCAGCAGCTTGATGGGGACAGGGATGCACGAGCAGTACTTC
CASSLMGTGMHEQYF
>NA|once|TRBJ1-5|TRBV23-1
TGCGCCAGCAGTCATTCTTGGTTTGACAAGGGGTCAATTCAGCCCCAGCATTTT
CASSHSWFDKGSIQPQHF
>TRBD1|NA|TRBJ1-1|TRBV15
TGTGCCACCAGCAGACGCCCGGGACAGGGGATAAGTAGGGAAACTGAAGCTTTCTTT
CATSRRPGQGISRETEAFF
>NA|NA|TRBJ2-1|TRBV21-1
TGTGCCAGCAGCAAAGAGGCTAGCGGGGGGCATGGGCAGTTCTTC
CASSKEASGGHGQFF
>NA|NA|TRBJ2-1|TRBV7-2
TGTGCCAGCAGCTTAACGGGTGGTGTGCGGGGATACAATGAGCAGTTCTTC
CASSLTGGVRGYNEQFF
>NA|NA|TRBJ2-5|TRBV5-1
TGCGCCAGCAGCAGTAGCTTTCAAGAGACCCAGTACTTC
CASSSSFQETQYF
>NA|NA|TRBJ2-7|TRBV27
TGTGCCAGCAGTTTCGTCAGTGGCGGGTACGAGCAGTACTTC
CASSFVSGGYEQYF
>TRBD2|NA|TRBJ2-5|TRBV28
TGTGCCAGCAGTCCGCGGGGACTAGCGGGACAAGAGACCCAGTACTTC
CASSPRGLAGQETQYF